Here is one TCR beta chain with its context. The junction differs from germline at one of its ends, possibly a read error. This entry comes from a study of blood T cell repertoires in COVID-19. Study information: Samples representing acute and convalescent COVID-19 were sourced from the United States, Italy and Spain. The analysed material was cDNA or gDNA that came from T cells, B-cell-depleted T cells, or PBMCs.

Germline assignment: CDR1 SSHAT and CDR2 FNYEAQ (reference sequence). This CDR3 region has 15 residues. The authors' processing: Reference gene primer amplification in the assay estimated nucleated cell counts. Sequenced by immunoSEQ multiplex PCR; TCRdb stores in-frame clones only, minus some. That table gives V, J and clone size, and the DNA gave D and trimming. The profile shows tens of thousands of clones, 88% of them singletons. V usage is TRBV7-7 and J usage is TRBJ2-1; 12 positions agree with TRBD2. This TCR came from a man aged 50 to 60 with active COVID-19. The source material was peripheral blood. The CDR3 region is CASSFGLAGYNEQFF. The CDR3 nucleotides are TGTGCTAGCAGCTTCGGACTAGCGGGGTACAATGAGCAGTTCTTC.